A selection of T cell receptor beta chains follows, all from one sample in a study of T cells in Graves' hyperthyroidism and ophthalmopathy. TCRdb independently ran MiXCR on the multiplex PCR reads; one entry per CDR3 protein. Here the sample spans about 210,000 distinct CDR3 sequences, more than 15% being singletons. The source material was blood. The receptors were gathered from a man aged 50-59 years with Graves' hyperthyroidism. CDR3s include the opening cysteine and the closing phenylalanine or tryptophan. D genes are given only for firm matches. Only some rows state a clone size, as once, few, many or a class for expanded clones.

J gene,clone size,D gene,V gene,CDR3 protein,CDR3 DNA
TRBJ2-1,-,TRBD2,TRBV7-7,CASSLMAGGPYNEQFF,TGTGCTAGCAGCTTAATGGCGGGAGGGCCTTACAATGAGCAGTTCTTC
TRBJ1-5,few,TRBD1,TRBV28,CASRSPGGAHQPQHF,TGTGCCAGCAGAAGTCCAGGGGGTGCCCATCAGCCCCAGCATTTT
TRBJ1-1,many,-,TRBV4-2,CASSQEGTGSGQNTEAFF,TGTGCCAGCAGCCAAGAGGGTACAGGGAGCGGGCAGAACACTGAAGCTTTCTTT
TRBJ2-1,-,TRBD2,TRBV9,CASSEGTSAPYNEQFF,TGTGCCAGCAGCGAGGGGACTAGTGCCCCCTACAATGAGCAGTTCTTC
TRBJ2-7,-,-,TRBV9,CASSSGVAEGEQYF,TGTGCCAGCAGCTCAGGGGTGGCGGAAGGGGAGCAGTACTTC
TRBJ2-5,-,-,TRBV5-1,CASSLSAETQYF,TGCGCCAGCAGCCTGTCTGCGGAGACCCAGTACTTC
TRBJ2-7,-,-,TRBV19,CASSNDDLEQYF,TGTGCCAGTAGTAATGATGATCTCGAGCAGTACTTC
TRBJ2-1,many,TRBD1,TRBV2,CASSPRDRAGEQFF,TGTGCCAGCAGCCCCCGGGACAGGGCGGGCGAGCAGTTCTTC
TRBJ1-5,few,-,TRBV6-1,CASSKGRGFGGNQPQHF,TGTGCCAGCAGTAAAGGCAGGGGATTCGGTGGGAATCAGCCCCAGCATTTT
TRBJ2-2,-,-,TRBV5-1,CASSPVIGGPTGELFF,TGCGCCAGCAGCCCGGTGATCGGGGGGCCCACCGGGGAGCTGTTTTTT
TRBJ2-7,-,-,TRBV29-1,CSIRRSQGLEQYF,TGCAGCATTCGAAGATCACAGGGTCTCGAGCAGTACTTC
TRBJ1-2,few,-,TRBV3-1,CASSQDRRGLGYTF,TGTGCCAGCAGCCAAGATCGAAGGGGTTTAGGCTACACCTTC
TRBJ1-5,many,-,TRBV7-2,CASSLAAAGFISLKNSNQPQHF,TGTGCCAGCAGCTTAGCGGCCGCAGGATTCATATCCCTGAAGAATAGCAATCAGCCCCAGCATTTT
TRBJ1-4,many,TRBD1,TRBV18,CASSEQGSGGKLFF,TGTGCCAGCTCAGAACAGGGGTCTGGTGGAAAACTGTTTTTT
TRBJ2-7,-,TRBD1,TRBV29-1,CSGLTGHSSYEQYF,TGCAGCGGATTGACAGGGCATTCCTCCTACGAGCAGTACTTC
TRBJ2-3,-,-,TRBV7-9,CASSLVDSTDTQYF,TGTGCCAGCAGCTTAGTCGATAGCACAGATACGCAGTATTTT
TRBJ1-1,many,-,TRBV30,CAWYGTEAFF,TGTGCCTGGTACGGGACAGAAGCTTTCTTT